These T cell receptor beta chains were read from a single sample in a study of cytomegalovirus exposure and HLA in healthy donors. The table came from immunoSEQ multiplex PCR; TCRdb's copy has only in-frame clones and leaves some out. The sample includes around 100,000 clones, around 62% of them seen just once. Sequences were obtained from PBMCs. These receptors were taken from a man aged 25-45 years in good health and CMV-seropositive. The CDR3 runs from the conserved cysteine through the conserved F or W. The order of the fields is J gene, D gene, V gene, clone size, CDR3 DNA, CDR3 protein. The D gene is left open where the match is weak. Clone size appears in some rows only: once, few, many, or a class for an expanded clone.

j_call: TRBJ1-1
d_call: .
v_call: TRBV7-9
clone_size: .
cdr3_nt: TGTGCCAGCAACACTGACTTACGATCGCTTGAAGCTTTCTTT
cdr3_aa: CASNTDLRSLEAFF

j_call: TRBJ2-3
d_call: TRBD2
v_call: TRBV11-2
clone_size: .
cdr3_nt: TGTGCCAGCAGCTTGGGCGGGGGGGCCGGCGATACGCAGTATTTT
cdr3_aa: CASSLGGGAGDTQYF

j_call: TRBJ1-1
d_call: .
v_call: TRBV4-2
clone_size: few
cdr3_nt: TGTGCCAGCAGCCAAGATGGCGGGACTGAAGCTTTCTTT
cdr3_aa: CASSQDGGTEAFF

j_call: TRBJ2-3
d_call: TRBD2
v_call: TRBV10-3
clone_size: .
cdr3_nt: TGTGCCATCAGCCCGGGACTAGCGGGGGTTTATAGCACAGATACGCAGTATTTT
cdr3_aa: CAISPGLAGVYSTDTQYF

j_call: TRBJ2-7
d_call: TRBD2
v_call: TRBV6-1
clone_size: .
cdr3_nt: TGTGCCAGCAGTGAACCCGGGACTAGCGGGGGCCGCCGGCGGGAGCAGTACTTC
cdr3_aa: CASSEPGTSGGRRREQYF

j_call: TRBJ1-1
d_call: .
v_call: TRBV5-8
clone_size: few
cdr3_nt: TGTGCCAGCAGCTTGCGAAGGGGGACTGAAGCTTTCTTT
cdr3_aa: CASSLRRGTEAFF

j_call: TRBJ2-3
d_call: TRBD2
v_call: TRBV13
clone_size: .
cdr3_nt: TGTGCCAGCAGCAATACTAGCGGGGGAACAGATACGCAGTATTTT
cdr3_aa: CASSNTSGGTDTQYF

j_call: TRBJ2-7
d_call: TRBD2
v_call: TRBV5-1
clone_size: once
cdr3_nt: TGCGCCAGCAGCTTGTCTAGCGGGAGCTACGAGCAGTACTTC
cdr3_aa: CASSLSSGSYEQYF

j_call: TRBJ2-7
d_call: TRBD2
v_call: TRBV19
clone_size: .
cdr3_nt: TGTGCCAGTAGTAGTCCCTCGGGGAGGGAAAGAGGCTACGAGCAGTACTTC
cdr3_aa: CASSSPSGRERGYEQYF

j_call: TRBJ1-2
d_call: TRBD1
v_call: TRBV6-6
clone_size: .
cdr3_nt: TGTGCCAGCAGATACGACAGGGCCCGGGACTACACCTTC
cdr3_aa: CASRYDRARDYTF

j_call: TRBJ1-2
d_call: TRBD1
v_call: TRBV6-7
clone_size: .
cdr3_nt: TGTGCCAGCAACCCCCGGGACAGGGCTAACTATGGCTACACCTTC
cdr3_aa: CASNPRDRANYGYTF

j_call: TRBJ2-1
d_call: .
v_call: TRBV7-2
clone_size: .
cdr3_nt: TGTGCCAGCAGCACGGGACTTTCCTCTCTTGGTGAGCAGTTCTTC
cdr3_aa: CASSTGLSSLGEQFF

j_call: TRBJ1-2
d_call: .
v_call: TRBV9
clone_size: few
cdr3_nt: TGTGCCAGCAGCGTAGACAGGAACTATGGCTACACCTTC
cdr3_aa: CASSVDRNYGYTF

j_call: TRBJ2-3
d_call: .
v_call: TRBV7-8
clone_size: once
cdr3_nt: TGTGCCAGCAGCTTCTCACTGAGCACAGATACGCAGTATTTT
cdr3_aa: CASSFSLSTDTQYF

j_call: TRBJ2-1
d_call: TRBD2
v_call: TRBV11-2
clone_size: .
cdr3_nt: TGTGCCAGCAGCTTAGTGGGCCAGCGGGGGTTATACAATGAGCAGTTCTTC
cdr3_aa: CASSLVGQRGLYNEQFF

j_call: TRBJ2-5
d_call: TRBD1
v_call: TRBV6-5
clone_size: few
cdr3_nt: TGTGCCAGCAGTGCGGACAGGGTTGGAGAAGAGACCCAGTACTTC
cdr3_aa: CASSADRVGEETQYF

j_call: TRBJ1-1
d_call: .
v_call: TRBV6-1
clone_size: .
cdr3_nt: TGTGCCAGCAGTGAATGGGCCAGGGGATACACTGAAGCTTTCTTT
cdr3_aa: CASSEWARGYTEAFF

j_call: TRBJ2-7
d_call: .
v_call: TRBV27
clone_size: few
cdr3_nt: TGTGCCAGCAGTCCCCGACAGACGGGCTACGAGCAGTACTTC
cdr3_aa: CASSPRQTGYEQYF

j_call: TRBJ1-2
d_call: .
v_call: TRBV2
clone_size: .
cdr3_nt: TGTGCCAGCAGCCAGGGGAACTATGGCTACACCTTC
cdr3_aa: CASSQGNYGYTF

j_call: TRBJ2-1
d_call: .
v_call: TRBV21-1
clone_size: .
cdr3_nt: TGTGCCAGCGTGAGGGGAGGGACCCGCTCCTACAATGAGCAGTTCTTC
cdr3_aa: CASVRGGTRSYNEQFF

j_call: TRBJ2-3
d_call: .
v_call: TRBV19
clone_size: .
cdr3_nt: TGTGCCAGTAGTCCCGTTATCACAGATACGCAGTATTTT
cdr3_aa: CASSPVITDTQYF

j_call: TRBJ2-7
d_call: TRBD1
v_call: TRBV6-5
clone_size: .
cdr3_nt: TGTGCCAGCAGCCCCGGGACAGGGGTCTACGAGCAGTACTTC
cdr3_aa: CASSPGTGVYEQYF

j_call: TRBJ2-5
d_call: .
v_call: TRBV29-1
clone_size: .
cdr3_nt: TGCAGCGTTGAAGGGGCAGGGAAGTATTATGAGACCCAGTACTTC
cdr3_aa: CSVEGAGKYYETQYF

j_call: TRBJ2-5
d_call: TRBD2
v_call: TRBV10-3
clone_size: once
cdr3_nt: TGTGCCATCAGTGAGTCGGGACTAGCGGGGGCCCAAGAGACCCAGTACTTC
cdr3_aa: CAISESGLAGAQETQYF

j_call: TRBJ2-7
d_call: .
v_call: TRBV11-2
clone_size: few
cdr3_nt: TGTGCCAGCAGCTTAGAGTATCATGGCCCCGCCTACGAGCAGTACTTC
cdr3_aa: CASSLEYHGPAYEQYF

j_call: TRBJ2-7
d_call: .
v_call: TRBV2
clone_size: few
cdr3_nt: TGTGCCAGCCACGACTGGGGCAAGACCTACGAGCAGTACTTC
cdr3_aa: CASHDWGKTYEQYF

j_call: TRBJ2-1
d_call: TRBD1
v_call: TRBV4-1
clone_size: .
cdr3_nt: TGCGCCAGCAGCCAAATAACAGGGGGGATCTACAATGAGCAGTTCTTC
cdr3_aa: CASSQITGGIYNEQFF

j_call: TRBJ2-2
d_call: .
v_call: TRBV6-1
clone_size: .
cdr3_nt: TGTGCCAGCAGTGAAGCTCCAGGGTGGGGCACGAGTCCCGGGGAGCTGTTTTTT
cdr3_aa: CASSEAPGWGTSPGELFF

j_call: TRBJ2-7
d_call: .
v_call: TRBV19
clone_size: .
cdr3_nt: TGTGCCAGTAGTATGTACGCAAAAACATCCTACGAGCAGTACTTC
cdr3_aa: CASSMYAKTSYEQYF

j_call: TRBJ2-7
d_call: TRBD1
v_call: TRBV19
clone_size: .
cdr3_nt: TGTGCCAGTAGTATCCGGGACAGCACCTCCTACGAGCAGTACTTC
cdr3_aa: CASSIRDSTSYEQYF

j_call: TRBJ1-2
d_call: TRBD1
v_call: TRBV5-1
clone_size: .
cdr3_nt: TGCGCCAGCAGCCGGACCGGGACAGGAAACTATGGCTACACCTTC
cdr3_aa: CASSRTGTGNYGYTF

j_call: TRBJ2-3
d_call: .
v_call: TRBV11-3
clone_size: .
cdr3_nt: TGTGCCAGCAGCTTCGGACAGGGAGGGTCAGATACGCAGTATTTT
cdr3_aa: CASSFGQGGSDTQYF

j_call: TRBJ2-7
d_call: TRBD2
v_call: TRBV5-6
clone_size: once
cdr3_nt: TGTGCCAGCAGTATTAGCGGGGGATCCTACGAGCAGTACTTC
cdr3_aa: CASSISGGSYEQYF

j_call: TRBJ2-7
d_call: .
v_call: TRBV2
clone_size: .
cdr3_nt: TGTGCCAGCAGTGAGAGGAGTCAATCCTACGAGCAGTACTTC
cdr3_aa: CASSERSQSYEQYF

j_call: TRBJ2-7
d_call: TRBD2
v_call: TRBV5-4
clone_size: once
cdr3_nt: TGTGCCAGCAGCTTGTCGAGTTCAGCGGGGGGAGACGAGCAGTACTTC
cdr3_aa: CASSLSSSAGGDEQYF

j_call: TRBJ2-1
d_call: TRBD2
v_call: TRBV27
clone_size: .
cdr3_nt: TGTGCCAGCAGTTCCCTGAGTCCCGGGACTATCGTCCATGAGCAGTTCTTC
cdr3_aa: CASSSLSPGTIVHEQFF

j_call: TRBJ2-7
d_call: TRBD1
v_call: TRBV5-1
clone_size: once
cdr3_nt: TGCGCCAGCAGCGACCCAGGGGGCGAGGACGAGCAGTACTTC
cdr3_aa: CASSDPGGEDEQYF

j_call: TRBJ1-2
d_call: .
v_call: TRBV5-1
clone_size: .
cdr3_nt: TGCGCCAGCAGTTCTGGGACACCCAACTATGGCTACACCTTC
cdr3_aa: CASSSGTPNYGYTF